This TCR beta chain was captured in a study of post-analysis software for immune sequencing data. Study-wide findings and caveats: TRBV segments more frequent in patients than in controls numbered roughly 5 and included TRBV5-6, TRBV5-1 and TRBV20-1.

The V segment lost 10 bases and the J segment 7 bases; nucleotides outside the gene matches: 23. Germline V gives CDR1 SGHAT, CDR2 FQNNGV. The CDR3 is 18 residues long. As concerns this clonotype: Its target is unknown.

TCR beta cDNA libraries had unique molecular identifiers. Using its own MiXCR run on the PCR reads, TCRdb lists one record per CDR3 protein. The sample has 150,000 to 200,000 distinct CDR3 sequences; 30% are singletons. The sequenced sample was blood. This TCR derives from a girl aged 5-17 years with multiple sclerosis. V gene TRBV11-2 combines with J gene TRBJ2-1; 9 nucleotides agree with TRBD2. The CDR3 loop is CANLTPEGLAGVGNEQFF. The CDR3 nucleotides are TGTGCCAACTTAACCCCTGAGGGATTAGCGGGAGTAGGAAATGAGCAGTTCTTC.